A selection of T cell receptor beta chains follows, all from one sample in a study of blood T cells in healthy people across ages. MiXCR, applied by TCRdb to the 5' RACE reads, yields one record per CDR3 protein. The repertoire holds around 1,000,000 distinct CDR3 sequences, with more than 30% as singletons. The material sequenced was blood. The source of these receptors is a man between 18 and 35 years old in good health. The CDR3 runs from the conserved cysteine through the conserved F or W. The D gene is left open where the match is weak. The size field is filled for only some rows; it gives once, few, many or a size class.

CDR3nt,CDR3aa,d_gene,len,abundance,v_gene,j_gene
TGTGCCAGCAGTGACGGTCTAGCGGGGAACAATGAGCAGTTCTTC,CASSDGLAGNNEQFF,TRBD2,15,few,TRBV6-1,TRBJ2-1
TGTGCCTGGAGCCCCGGGACAGGGACGTGGAAGCAGTACTTC,CAWSPGTGTWKQYF,TRBD1,14,.,TRBV30,TRBJ2-5
TGTGCCAGCCGGGGACAGGGATACAATGAGCAGTACTTC,CASRGQGYNEQYF,TRBD1,13,.,TRBV18,TRBJ2-5
TGCAGGGCAGACGGGACAGGGCACAATGAGCAGTTCTTC,CRADGTGHNEQFF,TRBD1,13,many,TRBV20-1,TRBJ2-1
TGTGCCAGTAATCCAGGACAGAAAGGGCAGCCCCAGCATTTT,CASNPGQKGQPQHF,.,14,.,TRBV28,TRBJ1-5
TGCAGCGTTTCCTTACGGAGAACTAACTATGGCTACACCTTC,CSVSLRRTNYGYTF,.,14,.,TRBV29-1,TRBJ1-2
TGTGCCAGTTTCCCAATGCAGGGAGGGACTGAAGCTTTCTTT,CASFPMQGGTEAFF,.,14,few,TRBV12-3/TRBV12-4,TRBJ1-1
TGTGCCAGCAGTTCGCCCCGAGGGGATTACTTTTACAATGAGCAGTTCTTC,CASSSPRGDYFYNEQFF,.,17,few,TRBV6-2/TRBV6-3,TRBJ2-1
TGTGCCATCAGTGAGAGGGGACAGTCCTACACTGAAGCTTTCTTT,CAISERGQSYTEAFF,TRBD1,15,.,TRBV10-3,TRBJ1-1
TGTACCAGCAGTGATATCCGCAGGGGGTTCACAGATACGCAGTATTTT,CTSSDIRRGFTDTQYF,TRBD1,16,.,TRBV25-1,TRBJ2-3
TGTGCCAGCACCACGTTAAGGGGCTCATCCAAAAACATTCAGTACTTC,CASTTLRGSSKNIQYF,.,16,.,TRBV2,TRBJ2-4
TGTGCCAGCAGTTTATCCGCTACCCGAGAGGTTGGGGACGAGCAGTACTTC,CASSLSATREVGDEQYF,.,17,.,TRBV27,TRBJ2-7
TGTGCCAGCAGTTCTCTTTTCCAAGAGACCCAGTACTTC,CASSSLFQETQYF,.,13,few,TRBV6-2/TRBV6-3,TRBJ2-5
TGTGCCAGCACCTCATCGACAGGGTTTCGGCAGCCCCAGCATTTT,CASTSSTGFRQPQHF,TRBD1,15,once,TRBV2,TRBJ1-5
TGTGCCAGCAGCGTCGGGACCACTGAAGCTTTCTTT,CASSVGTTEAFF,.,12,.,TRBV9,TRBJ1-1
TGTGCCAGCAGCCGGGGGGATTGGACAGATACGCAGTATTTT,CASSRGDWTDTQYF,.,14,.,TRBV14,TRBJ2-3
TGTGCCAGCAGTGACGATAGCAATCAGCCCCAGCATTTT,CASSDDSNQPQHF,.,13,few,TRBV6-4,TRBJ1-5
TGTGCCAGCGGAGGGAGGAAAAAGGCCAATGAGCTGTTCTTC,CASGGRKKANELFF,.,14,.,TRBV7-8,TRBJ2-1
TGTGCCAGCAGCGGCCGGGACAGGGCATACTCACCCCTCCACTTT,CASSGRDRAYSPLHF,TRBD1,15,.,TRBV9,TRBJ1-6
TGCGCCAGCAGGCAGAACTCAGGGGCCAACTATGGCTACACCTTC,CASRQNSGANYGYTF,.,15,.,TRBV4-3,TRBJ1-2
TGTGCCAGCAGCGTAGCGCGGTGGACAGATACGCAGTATTTT,CASSVARWTDTQYF,.,14,.,TRBV9,TRBJ2-3
TGTGCCAGCAGTAAGCCCCCGGGGAATGAGCAGTTCTTC,CASSKPPGNEQFF,.,13,.,TRBV12-3/TRBV12-4,TRBJ2-1
TGTGCCAGCAGCAAAGTAGTCGCCAAAGGGGACCCCTTGGGAGAGCAGTACTTC,CASSKVVAKGDPLGEQYF,.,18,.,TRBV21-1,TRBJ2-4
TGTGCCAGCAGCTTGGTAGGACAGACAGCTAACACTGAAGCTTTCTTT,CASSLVGQTANTEAFF,.,16,once,TRBV5-5,TRBJ1-1